The 30 T cell receptor beta chains below were found in one sample sequenced in a study of molecular identifiers for immune sequencing clone quantification. TCRdb re-derived calls from the PCR reads in MiXCR, one entry per CDR3 protein. Found here are hundreds of thousands of distinct CDR3 sequences, about 25% of them singletons; the top ten hold approximately 0.75%. What was sequenced was naive CD8+ T cells from blood, with Jurkat cell RNA spiked in. Subset described: FACS-sorted CD8+CD4-CCR7+CD45RA+ naive T cells. The receptor set was obtained from a human donor in good health. Some libraries in this study had Jurkat cell RNA spiked in.

The gene calls are TRBV7-9 and TRBJ2-5, with a possible D match to TRBD1 (6 bases). Trimming removed 1 base from V and 0 bases from J, with 15 bases in between. Per the germline V gene, CDR1 is SEHNR and CDR2 is FQNEAQ (reference sequence). The CDR3 totals 17 residues. Written as DNA, the CDR3 is TGTGCCAGCAGCTTAGAGACCCCGACAGGTTACCAAGAGACCCAGTACTTC. This codes for CASSLETPTGYQETQYF.

A few counts support this clonotype. J is TRBJ2-7 and V is TRBV2; the match to TRBD1 covers 10 bases. There are 14 residues in the CDR3. Germline CDR1 SNHLY, CDR2 FYNNEI. The junction had 8 bases not matched to a gene; V was cut back by 10 bases and J by 2 bases. CDR3 amino acids: CATSDRGRPYEQYF. Written as DNA, the CDR3 is TGTGCCACTTCTGACAGGGGGCGCCCCTACGAGCAGTACTTC. The variable domain in full, with the rest retrieved from reference TRBV2 and TRBJ2-7, is EPEVTQTPSHQVTQMGQEVILRCVPISNHLYFYWYRQILGQKVEFLVSFYNNEISEKSEIFDDQFSVERPDGSNFTLKIRSTKLEDSAMYFCATSDRGRPYEQYFGPGTRLTVT.

This clonotype was counted at least ten times. The chain employs TRBV20-1 and TRBJ2-5; D uncertain. V dropped 3 bases and J dropped 5 bases, with 7 bases sitting between them. The length of the CDR3 is 11 residues. Germline V gene lookup returns CDR1 DFQATT and CDR2 SNEGSKA (reference sequence). CDR3 protein: CSARDGETQYF. Written as DNA, the CDR3 is TGCAGTGCTAGGGATGGGGAGACCCAGTACTTC.

On this clonotype: This may be a read error: a much more frequent sequence differs by one nucleotide. The chain recombines TRBV29-1 with TRBJ2-7; 7 bases align to TRBD1. Germline V CDR1 and CDR2: SQVTM, ANQGSEA. With V trimmed by 3 bases and J by 0 bases, 2 bases remained unmatched. The CDR3 consists of 13 residues. The DNA for the CDR3 is TGCAGCGTTGAGTGGGACAGCTCCTACGAGCAGTACTTC. It codes for CSVEWDSSYEQYF.

Comment on this clonotype: This may come from a read error, since a much larger clone is one base off. The CDR3 spells CASSYGKAGANVLTF. The DNA for the CDR3 is TGTGCCAGCAGCTACGGGAAGGCTGGGGCCAACGTCCTGACTTTC. The V call is TRBV14, the J call TRBJ2-6; TRBD2 is a possible D gene (5 bases). V lost 5 bases to trimming and J lost 2 bases, with 10 bases between them. The CDR3 totals 15 residues. Germline V gives CDR1 SGHDN, CDR2 FVKESK.

This chain connects TRBV11-3 to TRBJ1-1, with a possible D match to TRBD1 (5 bases). Germline CDR1 reads SGHNT; CDR2 reads YENEEA. V lost 5 bases and J lost 6, with 10 bases in between. The CDR3 loop spans 12 amino acids. DNA of the CDR3: TGTGCCAGCAGCGGCGGGGGATCTGAAGCTTTCTTT. It translates to CASSGGGSEAFF.

This clonotype has a count of ten or more. The genes are TRBV29-1 and TRBJ2-5; D unresolved. Germline-derived CDR1 and CDR2 are SQVTM and ANQGSEA. The CDR3 runs to 14 residues. The V and J ends lost 2 bases and 2 bases respectively, with 12 bases between them. The CDR3 region is CSVEILTPQETQYF. CDR3 in DNA: TGCAGCGTTGAAATACTGACACCTCAAGAGACCCAGTACTTC.

This clonotype was observed many times. The chain uses TRBV7-6 and TRBJ2-2; D perhaps matches TRBD1 (6 bases). V lost 0 bases, J lost 6 bases, and 8 bases lay in between. The germline V gene has CDR1 SGHVS and CDR2 FNYEAQ. The CDR3 is made up of 14 amino acids. This CDR3 reads CASSLAPGAGELFF. The CDR3, as DNA: TGTGCCAGCAGCTTAGCGCCAGGGGCCGGGGAGCTGTTTTTT.

As concerns this clonotype: A single base separates this from a much larger clone, so it may be a read error. This sequence joins TRBV29-1 and TRBJ1-1; 9 bases are shared with TRBD1. The CDR3 covers 14 residues. Per germline, CDR1 SQVTM and CDR2 ANQGSEA. The CDR3 reads CSGEGQGDSTEALF. The DNA of the CDR3 is TGCAGCGGGGAGGGACAGGGCGATAGCACTGAAGCTCTCTTT.

This clonotype was observed many times. The chain combines TRBV6-2 or TRBV6-3 with TRBJ2-7; no definite D call. The germline CDR1 and CDR2 sequences are MNHEY and SVGEGT. V was cut by 1 base and J by 5 bases, with 15 bases left in between. This CDR3 has 15 residues. The CDR3 nucleotides are TGTGCCAGCAGTTACTTTCCTGAAGAACTCCACGAGCAGTACTTC. Translation gives CASSYFPEELHEQYF.

A few counts support this clonotype. V gene TRBV6-5 combines with J gene TRBJ2-5, with D possibly being TRBD1 (6 bases). This CDR3 is 14 amino acids long. V was shortened by 2 bases and J by 6 bases, with 13 bases between the two germline ends. Germline V lookup: CDR1 MNHEY, CDR2 SVGAGI. CDR3: CASSYPRGWKTQYF. Written as DNA, the CDR3 is TGTGCCAGCAGTTACCCGAGGGGGTGGAAGACCCAGTACTTC.

The chain employs TRBV27 and TRBJ2-2; the D is unclear. V lost 2 bases and J lost 6, with 4 bases in between. The CDR3 extends over 12 amino acids. Germline CDR1 and CDR2: MNHEY and SMNVEV (reference sequence). CDR3 coding DNA: TGTGCCAGCAGTTTAATCGCCGGGGAGCTGTTTTTT. Amino acids: CASSLIAGELFF.

The chain joins TRBV20-1 to TRBJ2-5; D is unclear. The CDR3 length is 16 residues. Trimming pared 3 bases from V and 2 bases from J, leaving 19 bases between. Germline V gene data show CDR1 as DFQATT and CDR2 as SNEGSKA (reference sequence). The CDR3 nucleotides read TGCAGTGCTAGCTTATCGCCTGGAATCTGGCAAGAGACCCAGTACTTC. Amino acid sequence: CSASLSPGIWQETQYF.

The chain is built from TRBV27 and TRBJ2-7, with a possible D match to TRBD1 (7 bases). Germline V gene lookup returns CDR1 MNHEY and CDR2 SMNVEV (reference sequence). CDR3 size: 15 residues. V gave up 3 bases and J gave up 5 bases, with 17 bases separating them. As DNA, the CDR3 is TGTGCCAGCAGTTTCGCCCAGGGGGGAGGCGACGAGCAGTACTTC. Amino acid sequence: CASSFAQGGGDEQYF.

The V and J genes are TRBV6-5 and TRBJ1-4; TRBD1 agrees at 9 bases. Germline V gene data show CDR1 as MNHEY and CDR2 as SVGAGI. This CDR3 has 17 residues. V shed 0 bases, J shed 5 bases, and the junction held 7 bases outside the gene matches. As DNA, the CDR3 is TGTGCCAGCAGTTACTCTACTGGACAGGGGTGGAATGAAAAACTGTTTTTT. Protein sequence: CASSYSTGQGWNEKLFF.

There are a few counts of this clonotype. The chain uses TRBV15 and TRBJ1-4; TRBD1 is a possible D gene (6 bases). The CDR3 runs 16 residues. Germline assignment: CDR1 LNHNV and CDR2 YYDKDF (reference sequence). V was pared by 1 base and J by 7 bases, with 16 bases between. This CDR3 is CATSRGFGRGAEKLFF. The CDR3 nucleotides are TGTGCCACCAGCAGAGGATTTGGGCGGGGGGCTGAAAAACTGTTTTTT.

The chain is built from TRBV7-9 and TRBJ2-2; D gene unclear. The CDR3 totals 14 residues. Looked up from germline, CDR1 is SEHNR and CDR2 is FQNEAQ (reference sequence). V lost 6 bases and J lost 5, with 13 bases in between. This CDR3 is CASRTEVWTGELFF. The CDR3 nucleotides are TGTGCCAGCAGGACCGAGGTTTGGACCGGGGAGCTGTTTTTT.

This clonotype was picked up many times. This rearrangement joins TRBV25-1 to TRBJ1-5; no reliable D call. The CDR3 covers 14 residues. In germline, CDR1 is MGHDK, CDR2 SYGVNS. V lost 4 bases, J lost 4 bases, and 11 bases lay in between. DNA of the CDR3: TGTGCCAGCAGTGGGGCAGGCCAAAATCAGCCCCAGCATTTT. It encodes CASSGAGQNQPQHF.

This clonotype was seen repeatedly, ten times or more. The chain carries TRBV4-1 and TRBJ1-5; D is unclear. The V gene's germline CDR1 is MGHRA and CDR2 YSYEKL. This CDR3 is built from 16 residues. The V end lost 0 bases, the J end lost 2 bases, and 11 bases lay between the germline ends. CDR3 nucleotides: TGCGCCAGCAGCCAAGATATCTACGGGGGCAATCAGCCCCAGCATTTT. This encodes CASSQDIYGGNQPQHF.

Details on this clonotype: It may be a read error: a sequence one base away is much more abundant. V and J are TRBV5-6 and TRBJ1-1; D ambiguous. The CDR3 is 13 amino acids. In germline, CDR1 is SGHDT, CDR2 YYEEEE. The V and J ends lost 3 bases and 6 bases respectively, with 12 bases between them. Written as DNA, the CDR3 is TGTGCCAGCAGCTGGACGTCAAACGCTGAAGCTTTCTTT. It yields the protein CASSWTSNAEAFF. The whole variable domain, filled in from reference TRBV5-6 and TRBJ1-1, reads DAGVTQSPTHLIKTRGQQVTLRCSPKSGHDTVSWYQQALGQGPQFIFQYYEEEERQRGNFPDRFSGHQFPNYSSELNVNALLLGDSALYLCASSWTSNAEAFFGQGTRLTVV.

This clonotype was seen repeatedly, ten times or more. The chain couples TRBV6-2 or TRBV6-3 to TRBJ2-3; D is perhaps TRBD1 (6 bases). With 4 bases removed from V and 1 base from J, the gap between germline ends came to 12 bases. The germline CDR1 and CDR2 sequences are MNHEY and SVGEGT. The CDR3 is made up of 15 amino acids. The CDR3: CASSWTAYGTDTQYF. The CDR3 nucleotides are TGTGCCAGCAGTTGGACAGCGTATGGCACAGATACGCAGTATTTT.

On this clonotype: A read error may explain this, as a much larger clone is one base away. The CDR3 does not end in the conserved phenylalanine or tryptophan, so this is likely a read error. This chain links TRBV9 with TRBJ2-7, with TRBD1 identical over 7 bases. Germline CDR1 and CDR2: SGDLS and YYNGEE. The CDR3 length is 14 residues. The ends lost 4 bases at V and 0 bases at J; junction bases unmatched: 4. In nucleotides, the CDR3 is TGTGCCAGCAGCCCATGGGACAGCTCCTACGAGCAGTACTCC. It encodes CASSPWDSSYEQYS.

This CDR3 reads CASSSRIDTQYF. The CDR3 region has the DNA TGTGCCAGCAGTTCACGGATAGATACGCAGTATTTT. The chain combines TRBV28 with TRBJ2-3; unclear D gene. The CDR3 has 12 residues. The ends were cut back, 4 bases at V and 5 bases at J, with 7 bases in the middle. Germline assignment: CDR1 MDHEN and CDR2 SYDVKM.

Only a few counts were recorded for this clonotype. This chain joins TRBV4-1 and TRBJ2-7; D ambiguous. The germline V gene encodes CDR1 MGHRA and CDR2 YSYEKL. The CDR3 runs 15 residues. Trimming took 1 base from V and 3 from J, leaving 13 bases between them. The CDR3 nucleotides are TGCGCCAGCAGCCAAGTATCTTCCTCTTTCTACGAGCAGTACTTC. It is translated as CASSQVSSSFYEQYF.

This clonotype was recorded at least ten times. V gene TRBV25-1 combines with J gene TRBJ1-1, with no clear D. CDR1 is MGHDK and CDR2 is SYGVNS in the germline V gene. This CDR3 has 12 residues. Trimming removed 3 bases from V and 2 bases from J, with 4 bases in between. As DNA, the CDR3 is TGTGCCAGCAGTGACTTCAACACTGAAGCTTTCTTT. Protein product: CASSDFNTEAFF.

This clonotype has just a few counts. The CDR3 loop is CSARDGGVLVTGELFF. CDR3 sequence (DNA): TGCAGTGCTAGAGATGGCGGGGTGTTGGTTACCGGGGAGCTGTTTTTT. The rearrangement joins TRBV20-1 to TRBJ2-2, with D maybe TRBD2 (6 bases). V shed 0 bases and J shed 5 bases, with 16 bases lying between them. This CDR3 has 16 residues. CDR1 is DFQATT, CDR2 SNEGSKA, per germline (reference sequence).

The chain is built from TRBV21-1 and TRBJ2-1. TRBV21-1 is described as a pseudogene. The CDR3 runs to 11 residues. CDR3 DNA: TGTGCCAGCAGTCGTAGTGGTGAGCAGTTCTTC. Translating it yields CASSRSGEQFF.

A few counts support this clonotype. The rearrangement uses TRBV4-3 and TRBJ2-2, with TRBD2 matching over 14 bases. The CDR3 covers 19 residues. The trim removed 1 base at V and 3 bases at J, leaving 7 bases unmatched. Germline-derived CDR1 and CDR2 are LGHNA and YSLEER. CDR3: CASSQATGTSGSHTGELFF. The CDR3 region has the DNA TGCGCCAGCAGCCAAGCAACCGGGACTAGCGGGAGTCACACCGGGGAGCTGTTTTTT.

V usage is TRBV28 and J usage is TRBJ2-1, with 11 bases fitting TRBD2. This CDR3 has 15 residues. V was clipped by 6 bases and J by 5 bases; unmatched bases: 6. Germline-derived CDR1 and CDR2 are MDHEN and SYDVKM. CDR3 in DNA: TGTGCCAGCAGCTTACTAGCGGGAGAAAACAATGAGCAGTTCTTC. This sequence encodes CASSLLAGENNEQFF.

This clonotype occurred a few times. The chain couples TRBV4-1 to TRBJ1-1; no firm D call. The CDR3 spans 14 residues. Trimming cost V 0 bases and J 5 bases, with 10 bases left between them. Germline V gives CDR1 MGHRA, CDR2 YSYEKL. The CDR3 sequence: CASSQEITWTEAFF. DNA for the CDR3: TGCGCCAGCAGCCAAGAGATAACATGGACTGAAGCTTTCTTT.